This TCR beta chain came from a study of molecular identifiers for immune sequencing clone quantification. General study points: Detection of one spiked Jurkat cell's TCR RNA reportedly worked in 900,000 to 1,000,000 naive cells. In CMV-specific effectors, clones above 20 copies held over 99% of molecules; naive, under 1%.

Remarks on this clonotype: Its matching antigen is unknown.

In preparing bulk TCR libraries, previously described methods and listed TCR primers were used. TCRdb called the PCR reads again in MiXCR, with one record for every CDR3 protein. The sample shows over 550,000 distinct CDR3 sequences, less than 30% of them seen only once. When naive CD8 T cells were sorted, they were gated as CD8+CD4-CCR7+CD45RA+. The CDR3 has 15 amino acids. The germline gives CDR1 LGHNA, CDR2 YSLEER. V was clipped by 0 bases and J by 6 bases, with 14 bases between them. What was sequenced was naive CD8+ T cells from blood, with Jurkat cell RNA spiked in. As to subset: FACS-sorted CD8+CD4-CCR7+CD45RA+ naive T cells. The rearrangement links TRBV4-3 to TRBJ1-1, with D possibly TRBD1 on 6 matching bases. This TCR derives from a human donor in good health. Some libraries in this study had Jurkat cell RNA spiked in. CDR3 protein: CASSQDRGPGSEAFF. DNA of the CDR3: TGCGCCAGCAGCCAAGACAGGGGCCCCGGGTCTGAAGCTTTCTTT.